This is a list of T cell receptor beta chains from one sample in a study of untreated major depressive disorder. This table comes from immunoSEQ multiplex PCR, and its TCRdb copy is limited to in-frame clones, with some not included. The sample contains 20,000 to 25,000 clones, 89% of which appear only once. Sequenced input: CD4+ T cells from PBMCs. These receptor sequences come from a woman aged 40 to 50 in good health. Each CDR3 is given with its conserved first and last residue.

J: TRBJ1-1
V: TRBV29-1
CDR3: CSVGPRLNTEAFF

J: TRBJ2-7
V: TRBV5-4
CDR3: CASSSRLAGGLEQYF

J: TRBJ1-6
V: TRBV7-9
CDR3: CASSLGGSTNSPLHF

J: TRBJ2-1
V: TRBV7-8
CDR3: CASSLGGLASNEQFF

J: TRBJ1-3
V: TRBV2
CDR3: CASIGLFAGQSGNTIYF

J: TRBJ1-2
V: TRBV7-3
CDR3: CASSLQGTGDGYTF

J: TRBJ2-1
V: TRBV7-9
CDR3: CASSSRHGTDYNEQFF

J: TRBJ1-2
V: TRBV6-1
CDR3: CASSEALQGDGYTF

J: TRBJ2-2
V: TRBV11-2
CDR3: CASSLGGLVGNTGELFF

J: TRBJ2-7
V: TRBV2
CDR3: CASSGVGEQYF

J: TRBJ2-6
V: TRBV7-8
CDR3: CASSSSRVPSGANVLTF

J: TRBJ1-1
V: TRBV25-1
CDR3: CASSDARGVNTEAFF

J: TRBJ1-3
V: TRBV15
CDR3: CATSRDRSQSSGNTIYF

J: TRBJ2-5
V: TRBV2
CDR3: CASSDEGLDGETQYF

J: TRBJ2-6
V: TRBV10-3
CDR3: CAISPGTGSGANVLTF

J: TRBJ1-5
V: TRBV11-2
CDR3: CASSIGQGNQPQHF

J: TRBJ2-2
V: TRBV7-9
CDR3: CASSNTGLVGFGELFF

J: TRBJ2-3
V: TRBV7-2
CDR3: CASSLVRRGGDTQYF

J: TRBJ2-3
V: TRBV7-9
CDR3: CASSPGLAADTQYF

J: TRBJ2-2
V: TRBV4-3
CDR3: CASSQVDRGRGLFF

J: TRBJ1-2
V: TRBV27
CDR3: CASPERGSTNYGYTF

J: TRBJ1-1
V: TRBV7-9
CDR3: CASSSRVSDTEAFF

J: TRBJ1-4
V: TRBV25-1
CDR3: CASSESDLWNEKLFF

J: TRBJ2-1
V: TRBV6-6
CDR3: CASSYSYGSRYNEQFF

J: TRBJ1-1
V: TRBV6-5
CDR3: CASSNRGGTEAFF

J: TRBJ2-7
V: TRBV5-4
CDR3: CASSYTSGRFAGPKWEQYF

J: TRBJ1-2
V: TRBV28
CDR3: CASRDSVGGYTF

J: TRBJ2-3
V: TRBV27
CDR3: CASSFTYTDTQYF

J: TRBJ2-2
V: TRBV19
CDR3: CASTRSGDLNTGELFF

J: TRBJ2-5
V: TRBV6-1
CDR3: CASNNVGQETQYF

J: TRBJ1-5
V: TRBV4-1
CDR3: CASSQVGLGVRGPQHF

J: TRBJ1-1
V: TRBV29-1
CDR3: CSVGLWGGEMNTEAFF

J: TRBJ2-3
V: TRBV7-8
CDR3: CASSLAFQGYDTQYF

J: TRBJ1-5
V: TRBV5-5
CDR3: CASSAGPVNQPQHF

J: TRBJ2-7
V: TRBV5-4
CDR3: CASSQSRGAYEQYF

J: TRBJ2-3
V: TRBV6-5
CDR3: CASRGPGQGKDTQYF

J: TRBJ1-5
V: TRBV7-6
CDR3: CATTKRGRDKYQPQHF

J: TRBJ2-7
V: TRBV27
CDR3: CASTKGTSASYEQYF

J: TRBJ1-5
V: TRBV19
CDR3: CASTGLRVGNQPQHF

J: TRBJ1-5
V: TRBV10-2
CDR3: CASSWDPRKEPQHF